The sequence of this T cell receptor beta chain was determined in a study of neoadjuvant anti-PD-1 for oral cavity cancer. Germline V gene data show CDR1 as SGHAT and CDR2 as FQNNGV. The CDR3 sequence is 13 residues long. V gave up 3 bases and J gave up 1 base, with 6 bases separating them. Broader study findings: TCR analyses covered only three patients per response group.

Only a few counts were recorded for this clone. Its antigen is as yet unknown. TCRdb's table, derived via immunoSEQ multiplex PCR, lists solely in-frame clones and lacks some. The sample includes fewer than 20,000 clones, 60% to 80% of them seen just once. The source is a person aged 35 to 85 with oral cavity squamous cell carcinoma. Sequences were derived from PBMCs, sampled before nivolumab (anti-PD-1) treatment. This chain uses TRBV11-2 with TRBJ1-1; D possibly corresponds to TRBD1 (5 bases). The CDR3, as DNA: TGTGCCAGCAGCTTCGGGGGGAACACTGAAGCTTTCTTT. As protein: CASSFGGNTEAFF.